This TCR beta chain comes out of a study of T cells in Graves' hyperthyroidism and ophthalmopathy. Study-level information: Blood was drawn when the patient was first diagnosed and still untreated.

This clonotype has at least ten counts. The antigen is unknown. Overall study findings and caveats: Blood shared most expanded thyroid clonotypes above 0.001. In the analysis, a 13 V-J model separated ophthalmopathy from stable hyperthyroidism.

Amplification targeted TCR beta CDR3 regions from RNA transcripts. The study used the HTBI primer set for a first-round RT-PCR of the TCR CDR3. TCRdb analysed the multiplex PCR reads with MiXCR anew, one entry per CDR3 protein. The sample consists of some 650,000 distinct CDR3 sequences, approximately 16% of them appearing once. This clonotype was sampled from a middle-aged woman with Graves' ophthalmopathy. Material: blood.

The CDR3 here is CASSRVGNSNQPQHF. In DNA form, the CDR3 reads TGTGCCAGCAGCCGAGTCGGGAATAGCAATCAGCCCCAGCATTTT. The chain recombines TRBV7-8 with TRBJ1-5; D remains unclear. This CDR3 region has 15 residues. V was clipped by 5 bases and J by 0 bases, with 11 bases between them. Germline lookup yields CDR1 SGHVS and CDR2 FQNEAQ.